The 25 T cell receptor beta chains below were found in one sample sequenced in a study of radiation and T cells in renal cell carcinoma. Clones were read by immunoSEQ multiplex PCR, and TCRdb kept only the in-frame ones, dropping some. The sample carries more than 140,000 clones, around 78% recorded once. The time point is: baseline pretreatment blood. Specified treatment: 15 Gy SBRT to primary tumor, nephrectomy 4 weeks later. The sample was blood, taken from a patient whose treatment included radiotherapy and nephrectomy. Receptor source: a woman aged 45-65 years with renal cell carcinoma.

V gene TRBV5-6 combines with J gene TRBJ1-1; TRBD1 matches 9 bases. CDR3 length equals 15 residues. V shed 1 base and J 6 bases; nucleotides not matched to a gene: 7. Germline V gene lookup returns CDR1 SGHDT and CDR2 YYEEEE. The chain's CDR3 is CASSLLTGGRAEAFF. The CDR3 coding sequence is TGTGCCAGCAGCTTGTTAACAGGGGGCAGGGCTGAAGCTTTCTTT. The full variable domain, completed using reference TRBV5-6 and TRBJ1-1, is DAGVTQSPTHLIKTRGQQVTLRCSPKSGHDTVSWYQQALGQGPQFIFQYYEEEERQRGNFPDRFSGHQFPNYSSELNVNALLLGDSALYLCASSLLTGGRAEAFFGQGTRLTVV.

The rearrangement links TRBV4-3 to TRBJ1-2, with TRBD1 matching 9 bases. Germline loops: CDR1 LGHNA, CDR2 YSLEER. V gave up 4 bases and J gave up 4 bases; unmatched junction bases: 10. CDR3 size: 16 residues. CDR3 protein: CASSPRLGQGTYGYTF. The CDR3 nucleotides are TGCGCCAGCAGCCCGCGACTGGGACAGGGAACCTATGGCTACACCTTC.

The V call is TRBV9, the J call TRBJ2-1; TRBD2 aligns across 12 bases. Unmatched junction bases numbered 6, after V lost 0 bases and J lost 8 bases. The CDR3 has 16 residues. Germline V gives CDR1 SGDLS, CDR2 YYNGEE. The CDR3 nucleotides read TGTGCCAGCAGCGTAGTCGTGACTAGCGGGGGTGATGAGCAGTTCTTC. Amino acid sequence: CASSVVVTSGGDEQFF.

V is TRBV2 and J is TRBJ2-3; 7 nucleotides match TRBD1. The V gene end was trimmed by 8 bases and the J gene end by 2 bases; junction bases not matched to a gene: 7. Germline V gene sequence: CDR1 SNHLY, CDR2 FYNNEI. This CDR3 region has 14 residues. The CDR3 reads CASEGAYNTDTQYF. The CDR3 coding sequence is TGTGCCAGCGAGGGGGCCTACAACACAGATACGCAGTATTTT.

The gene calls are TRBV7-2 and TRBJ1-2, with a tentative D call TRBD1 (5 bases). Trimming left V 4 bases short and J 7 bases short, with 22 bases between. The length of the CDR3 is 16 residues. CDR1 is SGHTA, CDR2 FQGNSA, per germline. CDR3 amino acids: CASSSTPGQGHLGYTF. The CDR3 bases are TGTGCCAGCAGCTCCACTCCTGGCCAGGGCCATCTTGGCTACACCTTC.

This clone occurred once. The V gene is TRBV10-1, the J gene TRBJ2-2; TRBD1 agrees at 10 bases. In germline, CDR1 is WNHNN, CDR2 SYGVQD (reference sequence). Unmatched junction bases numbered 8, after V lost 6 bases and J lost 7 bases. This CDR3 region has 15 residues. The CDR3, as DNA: TGCGCCAGCAGCGGGGACAGGGGATCTTTCGGGGAGCTGTTTTTT. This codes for CASSGDRGSFGELFF.

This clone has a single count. CDR3 nucleotides: TGCGCCAGCAGCCAACGTGCAGGGGACTCCTACGAGCAGTACTTC. Amino acids: CASSQRAGDSYEQYF. The rearrangement joins TRBV4-3 to TRBJ2-7, with D possibly TRBD1 on 6 matching bases. Germline-derived CDR1 and CDR2 are LGHNA and YSLEER. V lost 2 bases and J lost 0, with 11 bases in between. This CDR3 contains 15 residues.

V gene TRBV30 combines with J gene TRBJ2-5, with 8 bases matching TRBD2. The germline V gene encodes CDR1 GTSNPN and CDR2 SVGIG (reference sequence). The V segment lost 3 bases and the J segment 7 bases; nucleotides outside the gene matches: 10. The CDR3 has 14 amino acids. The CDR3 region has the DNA TGTGCCTGGAGGACAGCGGGGGTTATGTCGACCCAGTACTTC. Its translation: CAWRTAGVMSTQYF. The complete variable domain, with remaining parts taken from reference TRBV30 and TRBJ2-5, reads SQTIHQWPATLVQPVGSPLSLECTVEGTSNPNLYWYRQAAGRGLQLLFYSVGIGQISSEVPQNLSASRPQDRQFILSSKKLLLSDSGFYLCAWRTAGVMSTQYFGPGTRLLVL.

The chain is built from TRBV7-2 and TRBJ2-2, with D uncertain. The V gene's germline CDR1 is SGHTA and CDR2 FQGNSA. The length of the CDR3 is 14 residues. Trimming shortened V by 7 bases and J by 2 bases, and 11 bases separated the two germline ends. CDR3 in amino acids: CASTLAVNTGELFF. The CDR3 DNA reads TGTGCCAGCACCTTGGCGGTTAACACCGGGGAGCTGTTTTTT.

CDR3 sequence (DNA): TGCGCCAGCAGCCAAGATTTTAAGGAAAACTATGGCTACACCTTC. Its protein product is CASSQDFKENYGYTF. The V call is TRBV4-3, the J call TRBJ1-2, with D unclear. This CDR3 spans 15 amino acids. V gave up 0 bases and J gave up 2 bases, with 10 bases separating them. Germline CDR1 and CDR2: LGHNA and YSLEER.

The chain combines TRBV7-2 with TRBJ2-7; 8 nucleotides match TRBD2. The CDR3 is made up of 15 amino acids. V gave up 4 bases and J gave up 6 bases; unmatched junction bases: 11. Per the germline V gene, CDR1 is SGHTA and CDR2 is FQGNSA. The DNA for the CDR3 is TGTGCCAGCAGCTCGCACCCCGGGAGGGCCGCCGAGCAGTACTTC. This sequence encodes CASSSHPGRAAEQYF.

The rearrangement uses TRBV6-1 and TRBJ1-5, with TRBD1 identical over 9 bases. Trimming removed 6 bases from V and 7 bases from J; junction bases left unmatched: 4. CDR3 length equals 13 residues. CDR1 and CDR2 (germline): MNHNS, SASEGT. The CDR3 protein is CASSSDRGQPQHF. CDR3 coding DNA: TGTGCCAGCAGCTCGGACAGGGGACAGCCCCAGCATTTT.

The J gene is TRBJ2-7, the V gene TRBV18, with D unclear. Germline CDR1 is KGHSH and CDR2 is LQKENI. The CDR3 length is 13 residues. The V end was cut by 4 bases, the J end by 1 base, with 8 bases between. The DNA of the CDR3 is TGTGCCAGCTCACGCCAGGAATCCTACGAGCAGTACTTC. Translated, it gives CASSRQESYEQYF.

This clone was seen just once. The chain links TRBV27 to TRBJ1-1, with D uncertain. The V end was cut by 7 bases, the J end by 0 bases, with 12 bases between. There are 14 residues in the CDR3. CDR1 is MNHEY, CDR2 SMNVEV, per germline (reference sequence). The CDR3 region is CASTPGAMNTEAFF. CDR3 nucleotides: TGTGCCAGCACCCCGGGAGCAATGAACACTGAAGCTTTCTTT.

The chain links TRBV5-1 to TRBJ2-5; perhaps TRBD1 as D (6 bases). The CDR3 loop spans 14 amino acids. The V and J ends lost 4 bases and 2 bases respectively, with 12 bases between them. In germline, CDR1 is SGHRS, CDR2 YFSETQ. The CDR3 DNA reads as TGCGCCAGCAGCCAAGGGGACATACAAGAGACCCAGTACTTC. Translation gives CASSQGDIQETQYF.

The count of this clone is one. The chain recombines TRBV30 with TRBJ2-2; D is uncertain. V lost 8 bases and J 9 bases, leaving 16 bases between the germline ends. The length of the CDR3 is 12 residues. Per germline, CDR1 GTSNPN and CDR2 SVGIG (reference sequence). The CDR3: CAGPGRQRELFF. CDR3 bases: TGTGCCGGACCCGGTAGGCAGAGGGAGCTGTTTTTT.

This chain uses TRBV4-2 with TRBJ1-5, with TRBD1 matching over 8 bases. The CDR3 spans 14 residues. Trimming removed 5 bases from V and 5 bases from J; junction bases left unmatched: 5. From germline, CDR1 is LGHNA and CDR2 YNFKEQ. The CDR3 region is CASSSTGDHQPQHF. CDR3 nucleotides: TGTGCCAGCAGCTCGACAGGGGATCATCAGCCCCAGCATTTT.

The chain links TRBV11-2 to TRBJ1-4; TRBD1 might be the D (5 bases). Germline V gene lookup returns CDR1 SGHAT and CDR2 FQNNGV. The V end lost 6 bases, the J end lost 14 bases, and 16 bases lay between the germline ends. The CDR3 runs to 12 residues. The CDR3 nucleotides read TGTGCCAGCAGTCGCGACAGCCTAGGGCTGTTTTTT. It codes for CASSRDSLGLFF.

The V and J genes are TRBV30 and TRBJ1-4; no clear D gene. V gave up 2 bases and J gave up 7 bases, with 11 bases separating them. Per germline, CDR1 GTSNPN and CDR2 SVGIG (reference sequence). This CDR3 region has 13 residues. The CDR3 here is CAWSQQSGEKLFF. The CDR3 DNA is TGTGCCTGGAGTCAACAATCGGGTGAAAAACTGTTTTTT. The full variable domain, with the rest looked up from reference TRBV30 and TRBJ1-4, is SQTIHQWPATLVQPVGSPLSLECTVEGTSNPNLYWYRQAAGRGLQLLFYSVGIGQISSEVPQNLSASRPQDRQFILSSKKLLLSDSGFYLCAWSQQSGEKLFFGSGTQLSVL.

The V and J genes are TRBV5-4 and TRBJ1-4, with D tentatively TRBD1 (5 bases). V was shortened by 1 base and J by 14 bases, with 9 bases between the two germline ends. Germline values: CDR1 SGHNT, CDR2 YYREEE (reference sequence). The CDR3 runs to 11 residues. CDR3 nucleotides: TGTGCCAGCAGCTTGAAGGGGAGGCTGTTTTTT. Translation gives CASSLKGRLFF.

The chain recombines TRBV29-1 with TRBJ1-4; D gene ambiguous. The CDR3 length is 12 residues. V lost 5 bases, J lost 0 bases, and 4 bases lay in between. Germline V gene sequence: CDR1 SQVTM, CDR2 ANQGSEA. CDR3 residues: CSVSTTNEKLFF. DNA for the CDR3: TGCAGCGTTTCGACAACTAATGAAAAACTGTTTTTT.

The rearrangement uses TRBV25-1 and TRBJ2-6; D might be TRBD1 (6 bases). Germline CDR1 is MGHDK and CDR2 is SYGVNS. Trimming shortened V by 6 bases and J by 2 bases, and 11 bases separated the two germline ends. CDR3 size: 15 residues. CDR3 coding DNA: TGTGCCAGCAGCCTGGCAGGGGCTGGGGCCAACGTCCTGACTTTC. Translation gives CASSLAGAGANVLTF.

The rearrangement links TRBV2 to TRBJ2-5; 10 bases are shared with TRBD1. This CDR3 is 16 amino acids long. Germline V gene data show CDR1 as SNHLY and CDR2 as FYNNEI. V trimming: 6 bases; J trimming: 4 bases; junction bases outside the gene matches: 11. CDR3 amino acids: CASRTLTGGRGETQYF. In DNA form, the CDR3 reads TGTGCCAGCAGGACTCTGACAGGGGGCAGAGGAGAGACCCAGTACTTC.

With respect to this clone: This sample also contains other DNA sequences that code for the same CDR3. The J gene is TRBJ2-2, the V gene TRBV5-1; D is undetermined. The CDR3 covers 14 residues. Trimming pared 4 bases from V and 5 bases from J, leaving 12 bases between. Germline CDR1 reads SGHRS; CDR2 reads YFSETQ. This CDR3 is CASSPGRGTGELFF. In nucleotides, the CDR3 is TGCGCCAGCAGCCCGGGTAGAGGAACCGGGGAGCTGTTTTTT.

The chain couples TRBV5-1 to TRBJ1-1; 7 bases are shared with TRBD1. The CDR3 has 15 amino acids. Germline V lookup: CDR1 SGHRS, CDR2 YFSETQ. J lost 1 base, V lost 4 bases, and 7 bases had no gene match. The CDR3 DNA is TGCGCCAGCAGCCATGGAAAGGGGGCGAACACTGAAGCTTTCTTT. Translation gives CASSHGKGANTEAFF.